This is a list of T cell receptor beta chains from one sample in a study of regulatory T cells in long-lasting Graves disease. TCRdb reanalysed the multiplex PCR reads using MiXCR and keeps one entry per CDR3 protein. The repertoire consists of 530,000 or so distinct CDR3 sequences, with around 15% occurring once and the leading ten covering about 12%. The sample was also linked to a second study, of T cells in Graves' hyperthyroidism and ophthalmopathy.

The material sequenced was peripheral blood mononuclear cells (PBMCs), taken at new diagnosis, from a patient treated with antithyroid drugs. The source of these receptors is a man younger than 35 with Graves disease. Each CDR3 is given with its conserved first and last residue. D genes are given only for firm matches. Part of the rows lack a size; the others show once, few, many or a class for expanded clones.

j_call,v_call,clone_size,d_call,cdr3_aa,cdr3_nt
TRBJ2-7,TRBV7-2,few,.,CASSLDGERQEEQYF,TGTGCCAGCAGCTTAGACGGTGAACGGCAGGAGGAGCAGTACTTC
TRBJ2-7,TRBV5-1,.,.,CASSSQGGNGEQYF,TGCGCCAGCAGCTCCCAAGGCGGGAACGGCGAGCAGTACTTC
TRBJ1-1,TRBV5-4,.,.,CASSPGGETEAFF,TGTGCCAGCAGCCCTGGAGGGGAAACTGAAGCTTTCTTT
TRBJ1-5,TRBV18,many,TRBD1,CASSEQGVGQPQHF,TGTGCCAGCTCGGAACAGGGGGTCGGCCAGCCCCAGCATTTT
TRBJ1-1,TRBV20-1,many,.,CSATSGATNTEAFF,TGCAGTGCAACTTCCGGGGCGACCAACACTGAAGCTTTCTTT
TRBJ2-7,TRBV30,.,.,CAWRGHFHEQYF,TGTGCCTGGAGGGGCCACTTCCACGAGCAGTACTTC
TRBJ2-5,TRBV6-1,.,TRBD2,CASSIRDGRGTQETQYF,TGTGCCAGCAGCATCCGTGACGGGAGGGGAACCCAAGAGACCCAGTACTTC
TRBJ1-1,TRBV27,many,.,CASSLSSGGLFLNTEAFF,TGTGCCAGCAGTTTGTCATCGGGGGGTCTTTTTCTGAACACTGAAGCTTTCTTT
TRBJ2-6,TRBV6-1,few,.,CASSDLGLFSGANVLTF,TGTGCCAGCAGTGACTTGGGACTGTTCTCTGGGGCCAACGTCCTGACTTTC
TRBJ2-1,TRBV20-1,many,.,CSARPQPTWTVSYNEQFF,TGCAGTGCTAGACCGCAACCAACGTGGACGGTATCCTACAATGAGCAGTTCTTC
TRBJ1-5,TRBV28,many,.,CASSFSATPVQPQHF,TGTGCCAGCAGTTTTTCAGCCACCCCGGTTCAGCCCCAGCATTTT
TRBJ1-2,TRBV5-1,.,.,CASSLSGTFNYGYTF,TGCGCCAGCAGCTTGTCTGGCACTTTTAACTATGGCTACACCTTC
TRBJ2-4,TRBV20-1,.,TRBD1,CSARTGAGGYIQYF,TGCAGTGCTAGGACAGGGGCCGGGGGATACATTCAGTACTTC
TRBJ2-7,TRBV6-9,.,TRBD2,CASSYSTSGATYEQYF,TGTGCCAGCAGTTACTCCACTAGCGGGGCTACCTACGAGCAGTACTTC
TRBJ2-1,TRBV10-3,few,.,CAISEGGTLVYNEQFF,TGTGCCATCAGTGAAGGCGGGACTCTCGTCTACAATGAGCAGTTCTTC
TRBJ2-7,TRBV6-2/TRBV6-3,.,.,CASSSTGPLEGYEQYF,TGTGCCAGCAGTTCAACGGGCCCGCTTGAAGGGTACGAGCAGTACTTC
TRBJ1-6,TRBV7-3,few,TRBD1,CASSLHRGNNSPLHF,TGTGCCAGCAGCTTACACAGGGGGAATAATTCACCCCTCCACTTT
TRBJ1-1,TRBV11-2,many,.,CASSLGGNHLRTANTEAFF,TGTGCCAGCAGCTTAGGCGGTAATCACTTGCGGACAGCCAACACTGAAGCTTTCTTT
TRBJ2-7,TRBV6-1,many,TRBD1,CASEVDRDSYEQYF,TGTGCCAGCGAAGTTGACAGGGATTCCTACGAGCAGTACTTC
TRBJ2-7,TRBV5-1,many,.,CASSAGVAEAYEQYF,TGCGCCAGCAGCGCTGGGGTGGCGGAGGCCTACGAGCAGTACTTC
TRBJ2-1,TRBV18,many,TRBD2,CASSPRLAGTDYNEQFF,TGTGCCAGCTCACCACGACTAGCGGGAACCGACTACAATGAGCAGTTCTTC
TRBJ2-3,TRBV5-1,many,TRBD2,CASSLDGSGVDTQYF,TGCGCCAGCAGCTTGGATGGTAGCGGGGTAGATACGCAGTATTTT
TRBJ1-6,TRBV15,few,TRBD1,CATSRKTGGESPLHF,TGTGCCACCAGCAGAAAGACAGGGGGAGAGTCACCCCTCCACTTT
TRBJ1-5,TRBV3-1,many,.,CASSQTGPGYQPQHF,TGTGCCAGCAGCCAAACCGGTCCAGGGTATCAGCCCCAGCATTTT
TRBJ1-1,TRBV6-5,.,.,CASSYSVVETEAFF,TGTGCCAGCAGTTACTCAGTCGTAGAGACTGAAGCTTTCTTT
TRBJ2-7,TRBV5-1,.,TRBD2,CASSLGGLAGDLYEQYF,TGCGCCAGCAGCTTGGGGGGACTAGCGGGAGACCTCTACGAGCAGTACTTC
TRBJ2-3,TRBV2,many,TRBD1,CASKWDRGSTDTQYF,TGTGCCAGCAAATGGGACAGGGGATCGACAGATACGCAGTATTTT
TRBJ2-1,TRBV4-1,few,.,CASRRGEGPIEQFF,TGCGCCAGCAGGAGGGGGGAGGGGCCAATAGAGCAGTTCTTC
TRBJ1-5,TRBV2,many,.,CASSQGQSNQPQHF,TGTGCCAGCAGCCAAGGACAGAGTAATCAGCCCCAGCATTTT
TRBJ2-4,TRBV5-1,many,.,CASSSTDKNIQYF,TGCGCCAGCAGCTCCACAGACAAAAACATTCAGTACTTC
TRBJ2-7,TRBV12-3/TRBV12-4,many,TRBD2,CASSPGEGSYEQYF,TGTGCCAGCAGTCCCGGGGAGGGGTCCTACGAGCAGTACTTC
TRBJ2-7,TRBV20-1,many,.,CSAKHSGTNYEQYF,TGCAGTGCTAAACATTCAGGCACAAACTACGAGCAGTACTTC
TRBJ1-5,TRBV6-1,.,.,CASRTPINQPQHF,TGTGCCAGCAGGACTCCTATCAATCAGCCCCAGCATTTT
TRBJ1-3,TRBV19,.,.,CAGTHPATGGNTIYF,TGTGCCGGTACCCACCCCGCGACGGGTGGAAACACCATATATTTT
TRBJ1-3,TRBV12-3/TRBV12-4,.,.,CASTSGGNTIYF,TGTGCCAGCACGTCGGGTGGAAACACCATATATTTT
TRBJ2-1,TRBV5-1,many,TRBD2,CASSPTAGGTTEEQFF,TGCGCCAGCAGCCCCACAGCGGGAGGGACTACTGAGGAGCAGTTCTTC
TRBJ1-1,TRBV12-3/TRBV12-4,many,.,CASSLVVLDTEAFF,TGTGCCAGCAGTTTAGTGGTGTTGGACACTGAAGCTTTCTTT
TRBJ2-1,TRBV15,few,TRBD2,CATSRARGGATYNEQFF,TGTGCCACCAGCAGAGCCCGGGGAGGGGCGACATACAATGAGCAGTTCTTC
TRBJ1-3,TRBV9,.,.,CANRRRFSGNTIYF,TGTGCCAACAGAAGGAGGTTCTCTGGAAACACCATATATTTT
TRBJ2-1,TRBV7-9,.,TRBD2,CASSPPGLAAYNEQFF,TGTGCCAGCAGCCCTCCGGGACTAGCGGCCTACAATGAGCAGTTCTTC
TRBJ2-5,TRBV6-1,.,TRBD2,CASRRTSGTYQETQYF,TGTGCCAGCAGAAGGACTAGCGGGACGTACCAAGAGACCCAGTACTTC
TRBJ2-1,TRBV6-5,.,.,CASSYSGISYNEQFF,TGTGCCAGCAGTTACTCAGGGATATCCTACAATGAGCAGTTCTTC
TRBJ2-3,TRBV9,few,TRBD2,CASSVRTSGSVLRDTQYF,TGTGCCAGCAGCGTCCGGACTAGCGGGAGTGTCTTAAGGGATACGCAGTATTTT